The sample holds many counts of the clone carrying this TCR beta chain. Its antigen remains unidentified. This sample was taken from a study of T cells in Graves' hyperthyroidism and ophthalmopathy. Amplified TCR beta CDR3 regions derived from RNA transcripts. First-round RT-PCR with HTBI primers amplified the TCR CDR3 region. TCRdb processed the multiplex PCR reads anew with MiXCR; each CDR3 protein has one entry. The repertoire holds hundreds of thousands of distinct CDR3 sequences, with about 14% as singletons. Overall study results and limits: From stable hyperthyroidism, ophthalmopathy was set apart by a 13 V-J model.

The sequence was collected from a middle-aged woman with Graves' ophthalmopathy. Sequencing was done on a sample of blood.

The CDR3 spells CASSVEGGPIYGYTF. CDR3 coding DNA: TGTGCCAGCAGCGTAGAAGGGGGCCCTATCTATGGCTACACCTTC. This chain links TRBV9 with TRBJ1-2, with 7 bases lining up with TRBD1. The CDR3 sequence is 15 residues long. The germline V gene encodes CDR1 SGDLS and CDR2 YYNGEE. V lost 0 bases to trimming and J lost 4 bases; unmatched junction nucleotides: 6.